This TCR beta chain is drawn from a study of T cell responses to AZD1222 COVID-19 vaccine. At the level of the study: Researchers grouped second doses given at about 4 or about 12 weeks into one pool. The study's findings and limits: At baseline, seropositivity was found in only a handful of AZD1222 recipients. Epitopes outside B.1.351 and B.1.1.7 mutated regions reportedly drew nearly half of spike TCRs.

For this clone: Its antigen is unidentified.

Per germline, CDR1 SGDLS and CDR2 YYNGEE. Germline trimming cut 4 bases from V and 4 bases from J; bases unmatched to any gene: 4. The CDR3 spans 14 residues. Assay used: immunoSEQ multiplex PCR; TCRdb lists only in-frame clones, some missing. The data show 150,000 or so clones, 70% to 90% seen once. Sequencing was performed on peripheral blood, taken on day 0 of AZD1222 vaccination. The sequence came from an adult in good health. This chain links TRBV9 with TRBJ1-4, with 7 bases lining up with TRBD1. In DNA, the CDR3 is TGTGCCAGCAGCCCGCAGGGGGGTAATGAAAAACTGTTTTTT. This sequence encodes CASSPQGGNEKLFF.